A selection of T cell receptor beta chains follows, all from one sample in a study of Graves' ophthalmopathy and Graves' hyperthyroidism. TCRdb passed the multiplex PCR reads through MiXCR, listing each CDR3 protein once. The sample lists 620,000 or so distinct CDR3 sequences; around a fifth were seen once. The specimen was peripheral blood. These receptors were collected from a woman aged 18 to 35 with stable Graves' hyperthyroidism. Some clones in this sample may be carry-over from other donors' samples. CDR3s leave out the opening cysteine and the closing phenylalanine or tryptophan. Where a row states a size, it is once, few, many or the class of an expanded clone; other rows omit it.

>TRBV6-2/TRBV6-3|many
ASSYRRAEQY
>TRBV2|-
ASSVGTANYQPQH
>TRBV6-2/TRBV6-3|many
ASFSGLTSYEQY
>TRBV29-1|many
SVDTGSYGYT
>TRBV6-1|few
ASRTWTGGLGYT
>TRBV12-3/TRBV12-4|many
ASSSTGRNSAGELF
>TRBV12-3/TRBV12-4|-
ASSPSGVKLF
>TRBV4-1|many
ASSQSSGGGYEQY
>TRBV14|many
ASSQDIGQVETQY
>TRBV28|many
ASSPYRSAQPQH
>TRBV12-3/TRBV12-4|many
ASASGTGPTQY
>TRBV28|many
ASSGGQGFEQY
>TRBV7-2|many
ASSRQVSYEQY
>TRBV27|many
ASSLNWGGVYEQY
>TRBV25-1|-
ASSDPRDRANTIY
>TRBV12-3/TRBV12-4|few
ASSPSGSFNYGYT